The present entry profiles one TCR beta chain with its context. The sample originates from a study of blood T cell repertoires in COVID-19. On the study more broadly: Collection of acute and convalescent COVID-19 samples took place in the United States, Italy and Spain.

Germline V CDR1 and CDR2: SGHRS, YFSETQ. The CDR3 runs to 15 residues. The ends lost 5 bases at V and 0 bases at J; junction bases unmatched: 6. Repertoires were generated with immunoSEQ multiplex PCR, while TCRdb's copy carries only in-frame clones and drops some. The table shows 100,000 or so clones, with approximately 90% occurring only once. V and J are TRBV5-1 and TRBJ2-3; 7 bases are a match to TRBD1. The sequencing sample was made of peripheral blood. This sequence was found in a woman aged 50 to 65 in a cohort sampled during active COVID-19. The CDR3: CASSPGQFSTDTQYF. Written as DNA, the CDR3 is TGCGCCAGCAGTCCGGGACAGTTTAGCACAGATACGCAGTATTTT.